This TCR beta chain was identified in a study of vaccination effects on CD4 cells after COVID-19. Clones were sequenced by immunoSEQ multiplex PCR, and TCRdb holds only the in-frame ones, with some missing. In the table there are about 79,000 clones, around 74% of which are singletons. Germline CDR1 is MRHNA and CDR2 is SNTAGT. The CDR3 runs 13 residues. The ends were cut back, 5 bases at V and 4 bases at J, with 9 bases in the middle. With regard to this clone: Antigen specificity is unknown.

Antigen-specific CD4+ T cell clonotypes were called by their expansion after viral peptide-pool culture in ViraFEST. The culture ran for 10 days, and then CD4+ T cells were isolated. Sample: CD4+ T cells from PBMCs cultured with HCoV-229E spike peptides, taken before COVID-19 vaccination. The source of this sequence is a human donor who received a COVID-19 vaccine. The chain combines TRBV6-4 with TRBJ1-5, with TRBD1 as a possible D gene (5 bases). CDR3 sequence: CASSRDGNQPQHF. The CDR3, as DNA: TGTGCCAGCAGTCGGGACGGTAATCAGCCCCAGCATTTT.